The T cell receptor beta chain under discussion was sequenced for a study of OX40 agonist ivuxolimab in advanced cancers. The V end lost 5 bases, the J end lost 2 bases, and 6 bases lay between the germline ends. This CDR3 region has 12 residues. Germline lookup yields CDR1 SGHRS and CDR2 YFSETQ. TCRdb's copy holds only in-frame clones and misses some; the assay was immunoSEQ multiplex PCR. The sample records 80,000 to 95,000 clones, about 90% being singletons. This receptor was identified in an adult with an advanced solid tumor such as melanoma, head and neck, liver or kidney cancer. The sequences come from CD4+ or CD8+ T cells sorted from blood, collected in a trial of the OX40 agonist ivuxolimab. The chain joins TRBV5-1 to TRBJ2-3; D is undetermined. The CDR3 DNA reads TGCGCCAGCAGGGGATACACAGATACGCAGTATTTT. The encoded protein is CASRGYTDTQYF. The full variable domain, its missing parts supplied by reference TRBV5-1 and TRBJ2-3, is KAGVTQTPRYLIKTRGQQVTLSCSPISGHRSVSWYQQTPGQGLQFLFEYFSETQRNKGNFPGRFSGRQFSNSRSEMNVSTLELGDSALYLCASRGYTDTQYFGPGTRLTVL.